This T cell receptor (beta chain) was profiled in a study of T-cell reconstitution after alpha-beta-depleted transplantation in children. In germline, CDR1 is SGHRS, CDR2 YFSETQ. The CDR3 consists of 17 residues. V was pared by 1 base and J by 4 bases, with 12 bases of the junction left unmatched. Unique molecular identifiers featured in how the TCRbeta library was prepared. TCRdb ran MiXCR on the PCR reads and lists one entry per CDR3 protein. Of around 680,000 distinct CDR3 sequences listed, around a sixth are singletons. This TCR derives from a human donor who donated a stem cell graft to a child with acute myeloid leukemia. The input for sequencing was PBMCs from the stem cell graft donor, taken from the stem cell graft. This chain links TRBV5-1 with TRBJ2-5; 8 bases fit TRBD2. The CDR3 sequence is CASSLSTPGGIGETQYF. CDR3 coding DNA: TGCGCCAGCAGCTTGTCCACCCCGGGGGGGATCGGAGAGACCCAGTACTTC.